The 13 T cell receptor beta chains reported below all come from one sample, sequenced in a study of T cell changes during pregnancy in multiple sclerosis. Some clones are missing from TCRdb's copy, which holds only in-frame ones; the method was immunoSEQ multiplex PCR. The data show about 71,000 clones, roughly nine tenths seen once. The material was CD8+ T cells from peripheral blood mononuclear cells, obtained before pregnancy. These receptor sequences come from a female donor with multiple sclerosis, enrolled in a pregnancy study.

The chain has TRBV5-6 and TRBJ1-1; D gene uncertain. Germline V lookup: CDR1 SGHDT, CDR2 YYEEEE. Trimming left V 0 bases short and J 5 bases short, with 8 bases between. The CDR3 spans 13 residues. CDR3 DNA sequence: TGTGCCAGCAGCTTGGGCCTTGAGACTGAAGCTTTCTTT. Amino acid sequence: CASSLGLETEAFF. Full variable domain (outside the CDR3, taken from reference TRBV5-6 and TRBJ1-1): DAGVTQSPTHLIKTRGQQVTLRCSPKSGHDTVSWYQQALGQGPQFIFQYYEEEERQRGNFPDRFSGHQFPNYSSELNVNALLLGDSALYLCASSLGLETEAFFGQGTRLTVV.

This chain connects TRBV5-1 to TRBJ1-6; D not resolved. Germline CDR1 reads SGHRS; CDR2 reads YFSETQ. The length of the CDR3 is 13 residues. V was clipped by 7 bases and J by 4 bases, with 9 bases between them. Written as DNA, the CDR3 is TGCGCCAGCCGCCTAGAGTATAATTCACCCCTCCACTTT. It specifies CASRLEYNSPLHF. Supplemented by reference TRBV5-1 and TRBJ1-6, the full variable domain reads KAGVTQTPRYLIKTRGQQVTLSCSPISGHRSVSWYQQTPGQGLQFLFEYFSETQRNKGNFPGRFSGRQFSNSRSEMNVSTLELGDSALYLCASRLEYNSPLHFGNGTRLTVT.

The V gene is TRBV14, the J gene TRBJ2-1; D perhaps matches TRBD1 (6 bases). The germline V gene has CDR1 SGHDN and CDR2 FVKESK. Trimming pared 6 bases from V and 0 bases from J, leaving 12 bases between. This CDR3 has 15 amino acids. CDR3 sequence: CASSRGGSSYNEQFF. CDR3 DNA: TGTGCCAGCAGTCGAGGGGGAAGCTCCTACAATGAGCAGTTCTTC.

The chain links TRBV7-9 to TRBJ2-2, with D possibly TRBD2 on 6 matching bases. Germline V lookup: CDR1 SEHNR, CDR2 FQNEAQ (reference sequence). The CDR3 totals 16 residues. V was trimmed by 1 base and J by 4 bases, leaving 13 bases between them. The CDR3 region has the DNA TGTGCCAGCAGCTTAGTACTCGGGGGAACCACCGGGGAGCTGTTTTTT. Translated, it gives CASSLVLGGTTGELFF.

The chain carries TRBV15 and TRBJ1-4; maybe TRBD1 (6 bases). Trimming cost V 1 base and J 7 bases, with 13 bases left between them. The CDR3 has 15 residues. Looked up from germline, CDR1 is LNHNV and CDR2 is YYDKDF (reference sequence). CDR3 protein: CATSRVGGVGEKLFF. The CDR3 nucleotides read TGTGCCACCAGCAGAGTAGGGGGGGTTGGTGAAAAACTGTTTTTT.

The chain carries TRBV7-2 and TRBJ1-5, with D possibly being TRBD1 (6 bases). The V end was cut by 5 bases, the J end by 4 bases, with 12 bases between. The CDR3 spans 14 residues. Germline CDR1 and CDR2: SGHTA and FQGNSA. The CDR3 is CASSTHGQNQPQHF. As DNA, the CDR3 is TGTGCCAGCAGCACCCACGGACAGAATCAGCCCCAGCATTTT.

The chain recombines TRBV7-3 with TRBJ1-1, with D unclear. Trimming left V 4 bases short and J 5 bases short, with 11 bases between. Germline CDR1 SGHTA, CDR2 FQGTGA. The CDR3 has 13 residues. The CDR3 DNA follows: TGTGCCAGCAGCTCCGTCACCGGGACTGAAGCTTTCTTT. It yields the protein CASSSVTGTEAFF.

The CDR3 here is CAWTPGNTDTQYF. Written as DNA, the CDR3 is TGTGCCTGGACCCCCGGGAACACAGATACGCAGTATTTT. The chain carries TRBV30 and TRBJ2-3; tentative D call: TRBD2 (5 bases). This CDR3 region has 13 residues. The V gene's germline CDR1 is GTSNPN and CDR2 SVGIG (reference sequence). V lost 4 bases, J lost 2 bases, and 10 bases lay in between.

This rearrangement joins TRBV7-9 to TRBJ1-1; D gene uncertain. Trimming removed 7 bases at V and 3 bases at J, with 12 bases between. Per germline, CDR1 SEHNR and CDR2 FQNEAQ (reference sequence). The CDR3 sequence is 13 residues long. The CDR3 DNA reads as TGTGCCAGCACCAGCGATCAAGACACTGAAGCTTTCTTT. Translation gives CASTSDQDTEAFF.

The chain combines TRBV7-9 with TRBJ1-5; 7 bases map to TRBD1. This CDR3 region has 14 residues. Germline CDR1 and CDR2: SEHNR and FQNEAQ (reference sequence). V lost 5 bases to trimming and J lost 5 bases; unmatched junction nucleotides: 6. The CDR3 sequence: CASSKTGNHQPQHF. CDR3 sequence (DNA): TGTGCCAGCAGCAAGACAGGGAATCATCAGCCCCAGCATTTT.

The chain is built from TRBV27 and TRBJ1-6, with D unclear. Between the trimmed V and J ends, which lost 3 bases and 0 bases, there was a span of 12 bases. The CDR3 is 17 residues long. In germline, CDR1 is MNHEY, CDR2 SMNVEV (reference sequence). DNA of the CDR3: TGTGCCAGCAGTTTTACTTCGTCGAGCTCCTATAATTCACCCCTCCACTTT. Its protein is CASSFTSSSSYNSPLHF.

This chain uses TRBV15 with TRBJ2-7; 8 nucleotides match TRBD1. Germline V CDR1 and CDR2: LNHNV, YYDKDF (reference sequence). The CDR3 loop spans 14 amino acids. Germline trimming cut 7 bases from V and 3 bases from J; bases unmatched to any gene: 8. The DNA for the CDR3 is TGTGCCACCACCCGACAGGGGCTCAACTACGAGCAGTACTTC. Its translation is CATTRQGLNYEQYF.

This chain joins TRBV27 and TRBJ2-7, with 8 nucleotides matching TRBD2. Looked up from germline, CDR1 is MNHEY and CDR2 is SMNVEV (reference sequence). CDR3 size: 16 residues. V was pared by 2 bases and J by 3 bases, with 9 bases of the junction left unmatched. CDR3 in DNA: TGTGCCAGCAGTTTAGCAGGAGGACTAGCTTACTACGAGCAGTACTTC. Translated: CASSLAGGLAYYEQYF.